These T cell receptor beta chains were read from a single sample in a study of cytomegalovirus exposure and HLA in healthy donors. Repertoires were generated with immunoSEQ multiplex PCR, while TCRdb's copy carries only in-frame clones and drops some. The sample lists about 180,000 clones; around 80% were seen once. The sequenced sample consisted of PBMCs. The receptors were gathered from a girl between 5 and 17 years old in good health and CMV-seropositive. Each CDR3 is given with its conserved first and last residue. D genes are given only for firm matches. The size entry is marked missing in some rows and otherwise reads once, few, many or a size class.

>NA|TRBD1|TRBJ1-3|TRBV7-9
TGTGCCAGCAGCAAAGCCGGGACAGGGGAAGGAAACACCATATATTTT
CASSKAGTGEGNTIYF
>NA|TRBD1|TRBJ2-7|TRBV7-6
TGTGCCAGCAGCTTACCGACAGGGGCGGAGCAGTACTTC
CASSLPTGAEQYF
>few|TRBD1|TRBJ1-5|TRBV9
TGTGCCAGCAGCCCGGGACAGAATAATCAGCCCCAGCATTTT
CASSPGQNNQPQHF
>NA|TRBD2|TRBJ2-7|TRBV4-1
TGCGCCAGCAGCCAATTTTCTATCGGAACTAGCGGGACCTACGAGCAGTACTTC
CASSQFSIGTSGTYEQYF
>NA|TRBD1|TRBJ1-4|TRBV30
TGTGCCTGGTTGACAGGGGGCGCAAGGGGTACTGGTGAAAAACTGTTTTTT
CAWLTGGARGTGEKLFF
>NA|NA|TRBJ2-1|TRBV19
TGTGCCAGTCGGAAGGGGTCATACTACAATGAGCAGTTCTTC
CASRKGSYYNEQFF
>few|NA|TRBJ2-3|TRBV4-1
TGCGCCAGCAGCCAAGAGTCTCAGGGCACAGATACGCAGTATTTT
CASSQESQGTDTQYF
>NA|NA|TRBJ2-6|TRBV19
TGTGCCAGTACCCTGGGACTCTCTGGGGCCAACGTCCTGACTTTC
CASTLGLSGANVLTF
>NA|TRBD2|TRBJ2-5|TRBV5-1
TGCGCCAGCAGCTCCCCCGGACTAGCGGGAGGGATGGAGACCCAGTACTTC
CASSSPGLAGGMETQYF
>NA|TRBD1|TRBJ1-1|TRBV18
TGTGCCAGCTCACCGGACAGGGGAGAGTTCACTGAAGCTTTCTTT
CASSPDRGEFTEAFF
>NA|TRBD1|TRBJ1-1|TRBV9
TGTGCCAGCAGCCCGTCGGACAGGGGGACTGCGATGAACACTGAAGCTTTCTTT
CASSPSDRGTAMNTEAFF
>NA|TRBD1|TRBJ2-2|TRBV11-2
TGTGCCAGCAGCTACGGACAGGGGAACACCGGGGAGCTGTTTTTT
CASSYGQGNTGELFF
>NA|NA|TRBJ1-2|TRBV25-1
TGTGCCAGCAGTCTAACCGGACAGATCTATGGCTACACCTTC
CASSLTGQIYGYTF
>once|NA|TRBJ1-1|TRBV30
TGTGCCTGGAGGGCGGGGGGTCACACTGAAGCTTTCTTT
CAWRAGGHTEAFF
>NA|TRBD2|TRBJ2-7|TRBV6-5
TGTGCCAGCAGTTACGCGGGAGGCTCCTACGAGCAGTACTTC
CASSYAGGSYEQYF
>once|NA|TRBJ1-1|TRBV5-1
TGCGCCAGCAGCTTGGCTGGGTCGGAGACTGAAGCTTTCTTT
CASSLAGSETEAFF
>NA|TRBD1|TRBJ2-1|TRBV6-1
TGTGCCAGCAGTGACAGGGGGTTTTACAATGAGCAGTTCTTC
CASSDRGFYNEQFF
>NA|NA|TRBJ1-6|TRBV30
TGTGCCTGGGGGGGCCCATGGGATTCACCCCTCCACTTT
CAWGGPWDSPLHF
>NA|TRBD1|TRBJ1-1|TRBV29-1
TGCAGCGGTCACAGGGGAGAAACTGAAGCTTTCTTT
CSGHRGETEAFF
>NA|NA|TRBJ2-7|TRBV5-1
TGCGCCAGCAGCTTGAGTCAGGGTGGGAACTACGAGCAGTACTTC
CASSLSQGGNYEQYF
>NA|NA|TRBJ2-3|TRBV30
TGTGCCTGGAAAGCCCGGGGAACAGATACGCAGTATTTT
CAWKARGTDTQYF
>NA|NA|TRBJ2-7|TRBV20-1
TGCAGCGCACCAAGTTCCCACGAGCAGTACTTC
CSAPSSHEQYF
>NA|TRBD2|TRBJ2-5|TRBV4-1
TGCGCCAGCAGTTTGGCGGGAGGGATACAAGAGACCCAGTACTTC
CASSLAGGIQETQYF
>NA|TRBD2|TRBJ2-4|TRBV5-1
TGCGCCAGCACACTCGCCGGGGGGGCCAAAAACATTCAGTACTTC
CASTLAGGAKNIQYF
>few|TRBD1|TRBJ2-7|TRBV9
TGTGCCAGCAGCGGCGGACAGGGTTACGAGCAGTACTTC
CASSGGQGYEQYF
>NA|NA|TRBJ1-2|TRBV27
TGTGCCAGCAGTCGGGCCACGGGGGGCTACACCTTC
CASSRATGGYTF
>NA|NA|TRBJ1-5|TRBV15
TGTGCCACCAGCAGAGAAGCTTATCAGCCCCAGCATTTT
CATSREAYQPQHF
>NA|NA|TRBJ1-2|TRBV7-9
TGTGCCAGCAGCTTGGGGGGTGTTGGCTATGGCTACACCTTC
CASSLGGVGYGYTF
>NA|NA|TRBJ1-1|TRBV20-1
TGCAGTGCGGCGCAGGTTTATGAAGCTTTCTTT
CSAAQVYEAFF
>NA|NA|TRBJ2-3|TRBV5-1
TGCGCCAGCAGCGGTGGGGCCTCCACAGATACGCAGTATTTT
CASSGGASTDTQYF
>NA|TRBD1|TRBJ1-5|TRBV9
TGTGCCAGCAGCGCCCGGACAGGGAGCAATCAGCCCCAGCATTTT
CASSARTGSNQPQHF
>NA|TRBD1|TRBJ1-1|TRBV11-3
TGTGCCAGCAGCCCAGGGGGCAGCCAAGCTTTCTTT
CASSPGGSQAFF
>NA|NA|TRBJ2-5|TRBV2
TGTGCCAGCAGTGTAGGGCAGGGGATTCTGGAGACCCAGTACTTC
CASSVGQGILETQYF
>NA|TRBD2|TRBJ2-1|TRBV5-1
TGCGCCAGCAGCTCCGGATTTTTCCCCCTACTAGCGGGAGGTCTTGGCTCCTACAATGAGCAGTTCTTC
CASSSGFFPLLAGGLGSYNEQFF
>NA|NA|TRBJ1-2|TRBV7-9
TGTGCCAGCAGCTTAGTGACGGGGGTCGGCTACACCTTC
CASSLVTGVGYTF
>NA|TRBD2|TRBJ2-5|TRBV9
TGTGCCAGCAGCGTAGACAGCGGGAGGGGGGAGACCCAGTACTTC
CASSVDSGRGETQYF
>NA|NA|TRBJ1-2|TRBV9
TGTGCCAGCAGCGTAGTCTCCGGGTATGGCTACACCTTC
CASSVVSGYGYTF
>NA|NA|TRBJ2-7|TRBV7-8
TGTGCCAGCAGCTTAAGTCCTAGCGTGTACGAGCAGTACTTC
CASSLSPSVYEQYF
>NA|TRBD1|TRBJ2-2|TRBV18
TGTGCCAGCTCACCGGGACAGGCCACCGGGGAGCTGTTTTTT
CASSPGQATGELFF
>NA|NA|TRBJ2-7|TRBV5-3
TGTGCCAGAAGCCATCATGACAGGTACGGTTCCTACGAGCAGTACTTC
CARSHHDRYGSYEQYF
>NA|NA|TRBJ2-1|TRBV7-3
TGTGCCAGCAGCTCGGGACTTTACAATGAGCAGTTCTTC
CASSSGLYNEQFF
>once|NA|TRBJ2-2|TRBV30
TGTGCCTGGGGCGTGGGGCCCGGGGAGCTGTTTTTT
CAWGVGPGELFF
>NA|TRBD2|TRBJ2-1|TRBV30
TGTGCCTGGAGTCCCTCCCGGACTAGCGGGAGCCCGTATGAGCAGTTCTTC
CAWSPSRTSGSPYEQFF
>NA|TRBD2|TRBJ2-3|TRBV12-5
TGTGCTAGTGGCCGACTAGCGGACGTCAGGGATACGCAGTATTTT
CASGRLADVRDTQYF
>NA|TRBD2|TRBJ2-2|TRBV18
TGTGCCATCGGGCCAGGAGCGGGACCGAACACCGGGGAGCTGTTTTTT
CAIGPGAGPNTGELFF
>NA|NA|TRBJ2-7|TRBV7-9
TGTGCCAGCAGCTTAATACCTATTCCCTACGAGCAGTACTTC
CASSLIPIPYEQYF